These 12 T cell receptor beta chains were all obtained from the same sample, sequenced in a study of cytomegalovirus exposure and HLA in healthy donors. The PCR used 60 Vbeta and 13 Jbeta primers. Sequencing was performed with immunoSEQ multiplex PCR; in TCRdb, only in-frame clones are kept and a portion is missing. The sample contains 120,000 or so clones, about 83% of which appear only once. The specimen sequenced was PBMCs. These receptors all stem from a woman in her thirties or forties in good health and CMV-seropositive.

This chain uses TRBV7-3 with TRBJ2-1; no definite D call. Germline CDR1 SGHTA, CDR2 FQGTGA. CDR3 size: 15 residues. V was shortened by 2 bases and J by 8 bases, with 16 bases between the two germline ends. The DNA for the CDR3 is TGTGCCAGCAGCTTAGGGCTTTCCAACATCGATGAGCAGTTCTTC. Translating it yields CASSLGLSNIDEQFF.

The chain links TRBV10-1 to TRBJ2-7; 7 bases agree with TRBD2. Germline CDR1 reads WNHNN; CDR2 reads SYGVQD (reference sequence). The CDR3 extends over 14 amino acids. V lost 7 bases and J lost 1; bases outside the gene matches: 7. The CDR3 region is CASTPGRESYEQYF. CDR3 coding DNA: TGCGCCAGCACCCCGGGGCGGGAGTCCTACGAGCAGTACTTC.

The rearrangement uses TRBV4-1 and TRBJ2-5; TRBD2 agrees at 10 bases. The CDR3 runs to 15 residues. CDR1 is MGHRA, CDR2 YSYEKL, per germline. The trim removed 4 bases at V and 3 bases at J, leaving 5 bases unmatched. CDR3 sequence (DNA): TGCGCCAGCAGCCCGGACCTAGCGGGGGAAGAGACCCAGTACTTC. Translating it yields CASSPDLAGEETQYF.

This rearrangement joins TRBV6-1 to TRBJ2-1; 8 nucleotides align to TRBD2. This CDR3 has 15 residues. V was pared by 5 bases and J by 13 bases, with 16 bases of the junction left unmatched. CDR1 is MNHNS and CDR2 is SASEGT in the germline V gene. As DNA, the CDR3 is TGTGCCAGCAGTCGCGACCTAGGACTAGCCGGAGTACAGTTCTTC. It codes for CASSRDLGLAGVQFF.

The V call is TRBV10-3, the J call TRBJ2-7; perhaps TRBD2 as D (6 bases). The CDR3 runs 12 residues. Per the germline V gene, CDR1 is ENHRY and CDR2 is SYGVKD. V lost 4 bases to trimming and J lost 7 bases, with 11 bases between them. The CDR3 protein is CAISGARGEQYF. CDR3 sequence (DNA): TGTGCCATCAGTGGGGCACGGGGGGAGCAGTACTTC.

The rearrangement uses TRBV6-5 and TRBJ1-6; 8 bases match TRBD1. CDR1 and CDR2 from the germline V gene are MNHEY and SVGAGI. J was trimmed by 6 bases and V by 0 bases; bases with no gene match: 4. This CDR3 is 16 amino acids long. This chain's CDR3 is CASSYSRQGSNSPLHF. The DNA of the CDR3 is TGTGCCAGCAGTTACTCAAGACAGGGGAGTAATTCACCCCTCCACTTT.

The gene calls are TRBV7-8 and TRBJ2-4, with 12 bases aligning to TRBD2. Trimming at V came to 4 bases and at J to 16 bases, leaving 5 bases not matched to a gene. Germline CDR1 reads SGHVS; CDR2 reads FQNEAQ. The CDR3 length is 12 residues. CDR3 bases: TGTGCCAGCAGCTCGACTAGCGGGAGACGCTACTTC. Its protein product is CASSSTSGRRYF.

The table lists this clone with a count of one. The chain joins TRBV25-1 to TRBJ1-1; no clear D gene. The CDR3 is 15 residues long. The germline V gene encodes CDR1 MGHDK and CDR2 SYGVNS. The germline V and J ends were trimmed by 2 bases and 1 base, with 11 bases remaining between them. The CDR3 is CASSEIRATNTEAFF. CDR3 bases: TGTGCCAGCAGTGAAATTCGAGCTACGAACACTGAAGCTTTCTTT.

The chain uses TRBV19 and TRBJ1-1, with 8 bases identical to TRBD1. Germline values: CDR1 LNHDA, CDR2 SQIVND (reference sequence). J lost 0 bases, V lost 5 bases, and 2 bases had no gene match. CDR3 length: 14 residues. In nucleotides, the CDR3 is TGTGCCAGTAGTCCGGGACAGGTGAACACTGAAGCTTTCTTT. Translating it yields CASSPGQVNTEAFF. Full variable domain (rest looked up from reference TRBV19 and TRBJ1-1): DGGITQSPKYLFRKEGQNVTLSCEQNLNHDAMYWYRQDPGQGLRLIYYSQIVNDFQKGDIAEGYSVSREKKESFPLTVTSAQKNPTAFYLCASSPGQVNTEAFFGQGTRLTVV.

This CDR3 reads CASSPVASGGLYGYTF. The DNA for the CDR3 is TGTGCCAGCTCACCGGTAGCCTCAGGGGGGCTCTATGGCTACACCTTC. V usage is TRBV18 and J usage is TRBJ1-2; TRBD1 matches at 7 bases. Germline CDR1 and CDR2: KGHSH and LQKENI. V was clipped by 3 bases and J by 4 bases; unmatched bases: 11. The CDR3 consists of 16 residues.

This rearrangement joins TRBV7-2 to TRBJ2-7; weak D call: TRBD2 (6 bases). The germline V gene has CDR1 SGHTA and CDR2 FQGNSA. V was trimmed by 5 bases and J by 4 bases, leaving 15 bases between them. The CDR3 length is 14 residues. CDR3 sequence reads: CASSGTTGAYEQYF. The CDR3 nucleotides read TGTGCCAGCAGCGGAACGACGGGAGCGTACGAGCAGTACTTC.

The chain recombines TRBV30 with TRBJ1-1; no definite D call. Per germline, CDR1 GTSNPN and CDR2 SVGIG (reference sequence). The CDR3 loop spans 16 amino acids. Trimming removed 2 bases from V and 5 bases from J, with 21 bases in between. For the CDR3, the DNA is TGTGCCTGGAGTCTAACCCTGGGTACCAGCGGGACTGAAGCTTTCTTT. Translated: CAWSLTLGTSGTEAFF.